The clone carrying this TCR beta chain was detected many times. The CDR3 runs to 13 residues. The V end was cut by 3 bases, the J end by 11 bases, with 14 bases between. Regions amplified from RNA transcripts were the TCR beta CDR3 regions. The TCR CDR3 was amplified in a first-round RT-PCR using the HTBI primer set. TCRdb reprocessed the multiplex PCR reads via MiXCR and lists one record per CDR3 protein. The table includes under 400,000 distinct CDR3 sequences, roughly 13% detected once. The data originate from a study of T cells in Graves' hyperthyroidism and ophthalmopathy. The rearrangement uses TRBV12-3 or TRBV12-4 and TRBJ1-5; weak D call: TRBD1 (5 bases). This receptor was obtained from a woman under 30 with Graves' hyperthyroidism. Sequenced input: blood. The CDR3 DNA follows: TGTGCCAGCAGTTTTACGGGGGAAGGGTCCCAGCATTTT. This translates into CASSFTGEGSQHF.